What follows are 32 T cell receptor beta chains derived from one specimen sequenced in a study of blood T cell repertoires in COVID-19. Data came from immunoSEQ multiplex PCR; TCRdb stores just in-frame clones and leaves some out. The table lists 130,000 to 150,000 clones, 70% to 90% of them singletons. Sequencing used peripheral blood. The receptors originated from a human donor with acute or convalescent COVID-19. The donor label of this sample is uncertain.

The CDR3 region is CASSSDSKGSNQPQHF. CDR3 nucleotides: TGTGCCAGCAGTTCAGACAGCAAAGGGAGCAATCAGCCCCAGCATTTT. The V call is TRBV28, the J call TRBJ1-5, with a weak D call TRBD1 (5 bases). This CDR3 is built from 16 residues. Germline assignment: CDR1 MDHEN and CDR2 SYDVKM. V dropped 4 bases and J dropped 1 base, with 14 bases sitting between them.

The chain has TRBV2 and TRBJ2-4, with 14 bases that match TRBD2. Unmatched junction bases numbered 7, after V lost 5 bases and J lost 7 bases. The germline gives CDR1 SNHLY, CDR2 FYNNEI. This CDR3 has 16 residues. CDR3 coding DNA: TGTGCCAGCAGTAAGGGACTAGCGGGAGTATATAACATTCAGTACTTC. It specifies CASSKGLAGVYNIQYF.

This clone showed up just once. CDR3 amino acids: CASSLFGRSGEGETQYF. DNA for the CDR3: TGTGCCAGCAGCTTGTTTGGTCGGAGCGGGGAGGGGGAGACCCAGTACTTC. The V gene is TRBV5-5, the J gene TRBJ2-5; TRBD2 aligns across 7 bases. The ends lost 1 base at V and 5 bases at J; junction bases unmatched: 14. Germline CDR1 is SGHKS and CDR2 is YYEKEE (reference sequence). There are 17 residues in the CDR3.

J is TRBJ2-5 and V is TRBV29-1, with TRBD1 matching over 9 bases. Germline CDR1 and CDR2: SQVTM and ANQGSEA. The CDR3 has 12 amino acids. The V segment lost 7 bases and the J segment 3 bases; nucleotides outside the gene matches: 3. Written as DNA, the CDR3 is TGCAGCGCTGGGGACAGGGAAGAGACCCAGTACTTC. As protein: CSAGDREETQYF.

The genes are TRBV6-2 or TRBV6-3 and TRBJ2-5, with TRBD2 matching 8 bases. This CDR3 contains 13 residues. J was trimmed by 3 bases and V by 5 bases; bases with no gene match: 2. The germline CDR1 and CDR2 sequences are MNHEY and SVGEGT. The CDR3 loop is CASSQAGEETQYF. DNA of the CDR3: TGTGCCAGCAGTCAAGCGGGAGAAGAGACCCAGTACTTC.

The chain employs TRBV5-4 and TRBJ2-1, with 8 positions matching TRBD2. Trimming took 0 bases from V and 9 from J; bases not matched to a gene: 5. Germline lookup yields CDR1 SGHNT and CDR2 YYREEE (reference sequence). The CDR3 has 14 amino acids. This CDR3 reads CASSLVAGIGEQFF. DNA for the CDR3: TGTGCCAGCAGCTTGGTAGCGGGGATTGGTGAGCAGTTCTTC.

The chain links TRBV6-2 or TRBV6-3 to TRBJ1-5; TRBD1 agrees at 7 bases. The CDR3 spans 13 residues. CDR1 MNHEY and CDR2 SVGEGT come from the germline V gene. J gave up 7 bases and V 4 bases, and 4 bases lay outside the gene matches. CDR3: CASSFQGEQPQHF. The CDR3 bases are TGTGCCAGCAGTTTTCAGGGGGAACAGCCCCAGCATTTT.

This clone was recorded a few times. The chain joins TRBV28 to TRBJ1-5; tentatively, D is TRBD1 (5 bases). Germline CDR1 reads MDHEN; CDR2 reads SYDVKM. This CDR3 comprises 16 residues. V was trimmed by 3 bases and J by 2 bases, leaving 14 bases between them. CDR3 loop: CASSLGGSNGNQPQHF. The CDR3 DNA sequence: TGTGCCAGCAGTTTGGGGGGTTCTAACGGCAATCAGCCCCAGCATTTT. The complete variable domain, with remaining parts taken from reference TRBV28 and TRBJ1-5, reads DVKVTQSSRYLVKRTGEKVFLECVQDMDHENMFWYRQDPGLGLRLIYFSYDVKMKEKGDIPEGYSVSREKKERFSLILESASTNQTSMYLCASSLGGSNGNQPQHFGDGTRLSIL.

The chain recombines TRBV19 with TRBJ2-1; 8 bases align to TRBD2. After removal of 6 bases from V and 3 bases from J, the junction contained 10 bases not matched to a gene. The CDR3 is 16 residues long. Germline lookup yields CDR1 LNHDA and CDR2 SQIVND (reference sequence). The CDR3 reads CASRSVRGARYNEQFF. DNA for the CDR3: TGTGCCAGTAGATCCGTGCGGGGGGCGCGCTACAATGAGCAGTTCTTC.

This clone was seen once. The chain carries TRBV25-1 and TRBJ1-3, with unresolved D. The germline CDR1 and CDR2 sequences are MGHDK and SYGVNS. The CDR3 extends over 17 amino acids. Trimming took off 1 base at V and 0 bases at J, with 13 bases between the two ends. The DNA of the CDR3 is TGTGCCAGCAGTGAATCGGGGAGGCAGCCCTCTGGAAACACCATATATTTT. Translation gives CASSESGRQPSGNTIYF.

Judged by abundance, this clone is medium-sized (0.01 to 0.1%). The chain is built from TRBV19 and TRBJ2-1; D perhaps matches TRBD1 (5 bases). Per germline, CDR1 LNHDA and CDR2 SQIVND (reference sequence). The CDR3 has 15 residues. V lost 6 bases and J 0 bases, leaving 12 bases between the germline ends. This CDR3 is CASRITGNSYNEQFF. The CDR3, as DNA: TGTGCCAGTAGGATAACAGGTAACTCCTACAATGAGCAGTTCTTC.

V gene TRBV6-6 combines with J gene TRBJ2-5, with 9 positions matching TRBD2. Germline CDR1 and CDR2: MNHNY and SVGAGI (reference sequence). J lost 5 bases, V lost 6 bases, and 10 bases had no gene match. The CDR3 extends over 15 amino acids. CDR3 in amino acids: CASSLPGTSSETQYF. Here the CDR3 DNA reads TGTGCCAGCAGCTTGCCCGGGACTAGCAGCGAGACCCAGTACTTC.

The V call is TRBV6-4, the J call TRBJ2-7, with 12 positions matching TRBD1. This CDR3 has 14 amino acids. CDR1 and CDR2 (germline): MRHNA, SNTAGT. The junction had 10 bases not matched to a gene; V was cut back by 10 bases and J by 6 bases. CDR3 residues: CATPRDRGLGEQYV. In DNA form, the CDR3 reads TGTGCCACCCCCCGGGACAGGGGGCTGGGCGAGCAGTACGTC.

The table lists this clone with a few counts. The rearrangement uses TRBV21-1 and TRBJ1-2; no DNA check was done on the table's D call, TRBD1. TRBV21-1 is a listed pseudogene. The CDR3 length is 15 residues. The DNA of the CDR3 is TGTGCCAGCAGACCGCCACAGGGTTCTTTCTATGGCTACACCTTC. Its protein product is CASRPPQGSFYGYTF.

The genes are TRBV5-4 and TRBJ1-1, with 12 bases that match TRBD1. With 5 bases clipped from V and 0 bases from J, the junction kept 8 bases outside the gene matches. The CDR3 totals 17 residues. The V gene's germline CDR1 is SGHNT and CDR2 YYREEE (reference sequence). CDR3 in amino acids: CASSSGQGAAVNTEAFF. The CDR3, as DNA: TGTGCCAGCAGTTCGGGACAGGGGGCTGCGGTGAACACTGAAGCTTTCTTT.

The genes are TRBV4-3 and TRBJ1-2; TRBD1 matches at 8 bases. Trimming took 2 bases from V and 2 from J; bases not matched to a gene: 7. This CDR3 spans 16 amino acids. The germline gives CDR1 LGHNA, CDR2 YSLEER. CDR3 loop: CASSQSGTGENYGYTF. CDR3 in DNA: TGCGCCAGCAGCCAATCCGGGACAGGAGAGAACTATGGCTACACCTTC.

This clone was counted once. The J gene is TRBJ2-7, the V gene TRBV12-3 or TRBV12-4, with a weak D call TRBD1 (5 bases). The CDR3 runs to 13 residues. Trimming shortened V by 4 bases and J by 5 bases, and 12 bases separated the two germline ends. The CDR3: CASSSGLMNEQYV. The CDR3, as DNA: TGTGCCAGCAGTTCAGGGTTGATGAACGAGCAGTACGTC.

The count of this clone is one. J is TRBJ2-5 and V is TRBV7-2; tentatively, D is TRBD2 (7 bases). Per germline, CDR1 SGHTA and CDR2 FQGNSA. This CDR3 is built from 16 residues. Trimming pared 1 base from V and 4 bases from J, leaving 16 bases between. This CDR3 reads CASSLDGGGLGETQYF. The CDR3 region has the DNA TGTGCCAGCAGCTTAGATGGGGGGGGGCTTGGAGAGACCCAGTACTTC.

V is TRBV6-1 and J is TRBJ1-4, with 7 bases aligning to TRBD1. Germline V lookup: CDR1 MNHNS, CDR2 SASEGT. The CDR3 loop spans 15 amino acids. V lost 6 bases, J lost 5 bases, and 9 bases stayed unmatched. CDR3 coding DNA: TGTGCCAGCAGACGGAGACAGGGTGTGAATGAAAAACTGTTTTTT. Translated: CASRRRQGVNEKLFF.

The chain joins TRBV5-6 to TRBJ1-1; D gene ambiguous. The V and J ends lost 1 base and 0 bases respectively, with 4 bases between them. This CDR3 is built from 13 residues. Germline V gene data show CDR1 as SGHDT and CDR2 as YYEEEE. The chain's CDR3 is CASSLSLNTEAFF. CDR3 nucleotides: TGTGCCAGCAGCTTGTCCTTGAACACTGAAGCTTTCTTT.

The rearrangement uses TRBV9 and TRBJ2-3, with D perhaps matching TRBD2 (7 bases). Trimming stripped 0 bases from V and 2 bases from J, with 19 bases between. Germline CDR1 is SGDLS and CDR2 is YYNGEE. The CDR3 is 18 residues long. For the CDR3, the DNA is TGTGCCAGCAGCGTAGGGGAGGGGAGGACAGTCTACACAGATACGCAGTATTTT. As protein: CASSVGEGRTVYTDTQYF.

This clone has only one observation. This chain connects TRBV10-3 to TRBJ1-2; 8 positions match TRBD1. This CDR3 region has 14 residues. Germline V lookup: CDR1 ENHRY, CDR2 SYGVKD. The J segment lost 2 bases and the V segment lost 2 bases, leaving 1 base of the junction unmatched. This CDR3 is CAISETGGNYGYTF. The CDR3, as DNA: TGTGCCATCAGTGAGACAGGGGGAAACTATGGCTACACCTTC.

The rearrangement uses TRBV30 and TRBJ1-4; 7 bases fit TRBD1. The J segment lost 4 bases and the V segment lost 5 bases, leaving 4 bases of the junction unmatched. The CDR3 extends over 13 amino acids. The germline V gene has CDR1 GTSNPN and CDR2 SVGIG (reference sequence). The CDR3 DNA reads TGTGCCTGGGCGGGGGACAGTAATGAAAAACTGTTTTTT. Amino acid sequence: CAWAGDSNEKLFF. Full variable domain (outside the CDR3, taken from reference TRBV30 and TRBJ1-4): SQTIHQWPATLVQPVGSPLSLECTVEGTSNPNLYWYRQAAGRGLQLLFYSVGIGQISSEVPQNLSASRPQDRQFILSSKKLLLSDSGFYLCAWAGDSNEKLFFGSGTQLSVL.

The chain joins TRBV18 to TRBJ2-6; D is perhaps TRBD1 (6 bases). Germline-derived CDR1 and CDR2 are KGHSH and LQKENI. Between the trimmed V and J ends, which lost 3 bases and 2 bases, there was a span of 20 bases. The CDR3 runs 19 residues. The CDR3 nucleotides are TGTGCCAGCTCACCGCTTGACGACAGGCCCGCGACTGGGGCCAACGTCCTGACTTTC. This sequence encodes CASSPLDDRPATGANVLTF.

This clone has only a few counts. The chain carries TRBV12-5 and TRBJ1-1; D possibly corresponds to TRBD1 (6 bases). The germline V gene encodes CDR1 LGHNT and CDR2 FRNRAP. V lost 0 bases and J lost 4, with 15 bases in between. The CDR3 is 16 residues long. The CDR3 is CASGLVQGGGPTEAFF. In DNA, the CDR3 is TGTGCTAGTGGTTTGGTACAAGGGGGGGGGCCCACTGAAGCTTTCTTT.

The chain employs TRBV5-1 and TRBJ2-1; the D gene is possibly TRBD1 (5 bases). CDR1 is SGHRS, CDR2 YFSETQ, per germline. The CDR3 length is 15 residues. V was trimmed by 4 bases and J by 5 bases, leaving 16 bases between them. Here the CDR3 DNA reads TGCGCCAGCAGCCTGGCTGGGGCTTGGGACAATGAGCAGTTCTTC. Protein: CASSLAGAWDNEQFF.

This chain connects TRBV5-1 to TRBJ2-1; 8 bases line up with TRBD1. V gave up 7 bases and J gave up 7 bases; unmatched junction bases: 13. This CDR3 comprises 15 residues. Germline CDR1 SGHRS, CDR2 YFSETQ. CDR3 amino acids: CASGLTGEGLNEQFF. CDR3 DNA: TGCGCCAGCGGACTGACAGGGGAAGGGTTGAATGAGCAGTTCTTC.

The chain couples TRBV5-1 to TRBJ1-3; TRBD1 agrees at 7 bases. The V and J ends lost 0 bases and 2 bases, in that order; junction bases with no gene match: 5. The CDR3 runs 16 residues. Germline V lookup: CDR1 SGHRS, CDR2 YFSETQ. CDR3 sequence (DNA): TGCGCCAGCAGCTTGGGCGGAGGGACAGCTGGAAACACCATATATTTT. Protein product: CASSLGGGTAGNTIYF.

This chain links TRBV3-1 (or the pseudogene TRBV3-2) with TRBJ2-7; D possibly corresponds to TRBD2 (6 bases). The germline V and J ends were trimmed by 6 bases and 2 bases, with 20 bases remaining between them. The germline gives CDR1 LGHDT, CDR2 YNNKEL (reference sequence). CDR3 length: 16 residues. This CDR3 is CASRPKEGHGPYEQYF. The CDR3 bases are TGTGCCAGCAGGCCCAAGGAGGGGCACGGCCCCTACGAGCAGTACTTC.

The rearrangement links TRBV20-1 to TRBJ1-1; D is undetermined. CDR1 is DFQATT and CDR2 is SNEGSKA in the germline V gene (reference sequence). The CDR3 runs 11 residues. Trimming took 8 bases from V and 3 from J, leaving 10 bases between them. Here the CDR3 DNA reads TGCAGTCCTCCGGGGTACACTGAAGCTTTCTTT. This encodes CSPPGYTEAFF.

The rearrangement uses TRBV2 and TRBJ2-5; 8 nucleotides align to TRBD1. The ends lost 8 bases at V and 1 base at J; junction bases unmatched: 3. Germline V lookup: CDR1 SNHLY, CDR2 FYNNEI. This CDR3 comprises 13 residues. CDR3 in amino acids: CASRQGTQETQYF. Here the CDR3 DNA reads TGTGCCAGCCGACAGGGGACCCAAGAGACCCAGTACTTC. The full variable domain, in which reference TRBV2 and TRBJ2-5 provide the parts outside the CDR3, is EPEVTQTPSHQVTQMGQEVILRCVPISNHLYFYWYRQILGQKVEFLVSFYNNEISEKSEIFDDQFSVERPDGSNFTLKIRSTKLEDSAMYFCASRQGTQETQYFGPGTRLLVL.

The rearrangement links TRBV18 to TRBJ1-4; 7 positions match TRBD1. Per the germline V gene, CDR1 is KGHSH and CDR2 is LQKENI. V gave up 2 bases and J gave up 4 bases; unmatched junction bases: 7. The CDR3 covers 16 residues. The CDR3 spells CASSPYTGADNEKLFF. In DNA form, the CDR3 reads TGTGCCAGCTCACCATATACAGGGGCCGATAATGAAAAACTGTTTTTT. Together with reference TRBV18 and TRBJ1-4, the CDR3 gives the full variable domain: NAGVMQNPRHLVRRRGQEARLRCSPMKGHSHVYWYRQLPEEGLKFMVYLQKENIIDESGMPKERFSAEFPKEGPSILRIQQVVRGDSAAYFCASSPYTGADNEKLFFGSGTQLSVL.